This T cell receptor (beta chain) was found in a study of OX40 agonist ivuxolimab in advanced cancers. Study in general: At doses from 0.01 to 10 mg/kg, patients were given intravenous ivuxolimab every 2 weeks.

Libraries were prepared by immunoSEQ multiplex PCR; TCRdb keeps only in-frame clonotypes and omits some of them. The table lists more than 12,000 clones, about 84% of them singletons. There are 17 residues in the CDR3. Sequencing used CD4+ or CD8+ T cells sorted from blood, obtained in a trial of the OX40 agonist ivuxolimab. This sequence originates from an adult with an advanced solid tumor such as melanoma, head and neck, liver or kidney cancer. V usage is TRBV21-1 and J usage is TRBJ2-3; the tabulated D call, TRBD1, remains unverified against the DNA. TRBV21-1 corresponds to a pseudogene. CDR3 nucleotide sequence: TGTGCCAGCAGCAAAGCGGAGGGACAGGGGCGGACAGATACGCAGTATTTT. It is translated as CASSKAEGQGRTDTQYF.